This T cell receptor beta chain was captured by sequencing in a study of cytotoxic CD8 clonotypes in ibrutinib-treated CLL. The assay was immunoSEQ multiplex PCR, and TCRdb's table has in-frame clones only and misses some. This sample yields 200,000 or so clones, of which about 75% are seen a single time; roughly 5.9% belongs to the top ten. This clone was picked up a small number of times. The CDR3 is made up of 14 amino acids. Germline V gene sequence: CDR1 KGHSH, CDR2 LQKENI. V lost 4 bases to trimming and J lost 2 bases, with 11 bases between them. The rearrangement joins TRBV18 to TRBJ1-1; perhaps TRBD1 as D (5 bases). The receptor comes from a human donor with chronic lymphocytic leukemia. The starting material was PBMCs, obtained after 12 months of ibrutinib treatment. DNA for the CDR3: TGTGCCAGCTCACGAGGGACGGAAAACACTGAAGCTTTCTTT. Translated, it gives CASSRGTENTEAFF.